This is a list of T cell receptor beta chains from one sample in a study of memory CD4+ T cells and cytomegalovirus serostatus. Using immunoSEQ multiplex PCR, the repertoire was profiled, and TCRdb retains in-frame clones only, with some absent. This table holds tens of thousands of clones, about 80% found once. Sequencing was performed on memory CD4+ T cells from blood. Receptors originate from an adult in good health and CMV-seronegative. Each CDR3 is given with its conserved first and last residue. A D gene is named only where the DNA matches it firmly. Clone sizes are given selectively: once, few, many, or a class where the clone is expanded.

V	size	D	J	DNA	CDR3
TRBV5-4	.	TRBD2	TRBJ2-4	TGTGCCAGCAGCTCCGGGACTAGCGGGAGCGGGGCCAAAAACATTCAGTACTTC	CASSSGTSGSGAKNIQYF
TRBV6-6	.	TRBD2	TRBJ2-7	TGTGCCAGCAGGCCCGGGACTATGGGAAAGTACGAGCAGTACTTC	CASRPGTMGKYEQYF
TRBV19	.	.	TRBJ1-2	TGTGCCAGTGGGACGACCGGAAGAAACACCTTC	CASGTTGRNTF
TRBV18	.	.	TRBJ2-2	TGTGCCAGCTCACCCCGGGGAATCACCGGGGAGCTGTTTTTT	CASSPRGITGELFF
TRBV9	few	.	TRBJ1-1	TGTGCCAGCAGTGTTGACGACGGGAACACTGAAGCTTTCTTT	CASSVDDGNTEAFF
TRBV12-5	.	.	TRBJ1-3	TGTGCTAGTGGCCCCGGGTCCTCTGGAAACACCATATATTTT	CASGPGSSGNTIYF
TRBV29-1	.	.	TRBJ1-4	TGCAGCGCCGTACGGTCGCCCGGCGAAAAACTGTTTTTT	CSAVRSPGEKLFF
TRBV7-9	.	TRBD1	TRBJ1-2	TGTGCCAGCAGCTTAGGTGGGACAGGGGGCTATGGCTACACCTTC	CASSLGGTGGYGYTF
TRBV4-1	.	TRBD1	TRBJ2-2	TGCGCCAGCAGCCCAGGGCGGACAGGGAGGACCGGGGAGCTGTTTTTT	CASSPGRTGRTGELFF
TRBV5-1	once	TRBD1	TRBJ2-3	TGCGCCAGCAGCTCCGGACAGGGGATTAGCACAGATACGCAGTATTTT	CASSSGQGISTDTQYF
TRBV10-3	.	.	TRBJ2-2	TGTGCCATCAGTGCCGCGGGGGCTCCAACCGGGGAGCTGTTTTTT	CAISAAGAPTGELFF
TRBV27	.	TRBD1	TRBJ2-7	TGTGCCAGCAGTTTTGGGGCAGGGGGCGACTACGAGCAGTACTTC	CASSFGAGGDYEQYF
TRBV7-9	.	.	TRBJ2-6	TGTGCCAGCACCGACAACTCTGGGGCCAACGTCCTGACTTTC	CASTDNSGANVLTF
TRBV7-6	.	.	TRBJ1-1	TGTGCCAGCAGCCTCGTTATGAACACTGAAGCTTTCTTT	CASSLVMNTEAFF
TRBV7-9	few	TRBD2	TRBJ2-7	TGTGCCAGCAGCTTAGCGGGAGGGCGGTTGGGCGAGCAGTACTTC	CASSLAGGRLGEQYF
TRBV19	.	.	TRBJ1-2	TGTGCCAGTAGCACAGGACAGACTCACTATGGCTACACCTTC	CASSTGQTHYGYTF
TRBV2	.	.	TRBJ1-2	TGTGCCAGCAGTGAAGAAGGCCCCGTCGGGTACACCTTC	CASSEEGPVGYTF
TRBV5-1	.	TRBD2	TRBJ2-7	TGCGCCAGCAGCTTGACTAGCGGGTCCTACGAGCAGTACTTC	CASSLTSGSYEQYF
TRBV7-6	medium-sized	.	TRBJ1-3	TGTGCCAGCAGGCCTCCGGGCTTTGGAAACACCATATATTTT	CASRPPGFGNTIYF
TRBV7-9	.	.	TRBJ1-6	TGTGCCAGCAGCGGACAGAGCATTAATTCACCCCTCCACTTT	CASSGQSINSPLHF
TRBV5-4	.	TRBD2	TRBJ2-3	TGTGCCAGCAGCAAACCGGGACTAGGGAGCACAGATACGCAGTATTTT	CASSKPGLGSTDTQYF
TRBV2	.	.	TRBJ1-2	TGTGCCAGCAGTGAAAGGGGCAGGAACTATGGCTACACCTTC	CASSERGRNYGYTF
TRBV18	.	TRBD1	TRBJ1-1	TGTGCCAGCTCACCTAAAGAGACAGGGATGAACACTGAAGCTTTCTTT	CASSPKETGMNTEAFF
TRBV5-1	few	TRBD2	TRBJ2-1	TGCGCCAGCAGCTTGGAGACAAGCGGGAGAGGAAAAGAGCAGTTCTTC	CASSLETSGRGKEQFF
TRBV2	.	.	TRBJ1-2	TGTGCCAGCAGGGTTATGTCCAGAAGTAACTATGGCTACACCTTC	CASRVMSRSNYGYTF
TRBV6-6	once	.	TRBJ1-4	TGTGCCAGCTCCACCGGCGGGGGGAATGAAAAACTGTTTTTT	CASSTGGGNEKLFF
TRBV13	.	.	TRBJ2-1	TGTGCCAGCAGCTTAGGTGGTCTAGATCGTGAGCAGTTCTTC	CASSLGGLDREQFF
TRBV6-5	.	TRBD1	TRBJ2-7	TGTGCCAGCAGTTCATACAGGGGCGAGCAGTACTTC	CASSSYRGEQYF
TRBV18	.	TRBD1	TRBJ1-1	TGTGCCAGCTCACCTGGACAGGGACCCACTGAAGCTTTCTTT	CASSPGQGPTEAFF
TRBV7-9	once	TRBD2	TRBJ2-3	TGTGCCAGCAGCTTTGGGGGGGCAGATACGCAGTATTTT	CASSFGGADTQYF
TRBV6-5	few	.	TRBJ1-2	TGTGCCAGCAGACCCCCGGGACGGACTAACTATGGCTACACCTTC	CASRPPGRTNYGYTF
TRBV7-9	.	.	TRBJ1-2	TGTGCCAGCAGCAAGCAATCGGGATACTATGGCTACACCTTC	CASSKQSGYYGYTF
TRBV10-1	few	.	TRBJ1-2	TGCGCCAGCAGTGACGATGTAACCAACTACTATGGCTACACCTTC	CASSDDVTNYYGYTF
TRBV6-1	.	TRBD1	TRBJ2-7	TGTGCCAGCAGTGGGGGCGGGACAGGGTCCTACGAGCAGTACTTC	CASSGGGTGSYEQYF
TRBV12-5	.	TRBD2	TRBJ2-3	TGTGCTAGTGGTTTAGGGGCGGGAGGGCCTACAGATACGCAGTATTTT	CASGLGAGGPTDTQYF
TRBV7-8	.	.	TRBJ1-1	TGTGCCAGCAGAGCAGGTAGACAACGCACTGAAGCTTTCTTT	CASRAGRQRTEAFF
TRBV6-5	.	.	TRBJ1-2	TGTGCCAGCCGGGGCGCTGGCTATGGCTACACCTTC	CASRGAGYGYTF
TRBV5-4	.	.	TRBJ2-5	TGTGCCAGCAGCTTGTATAGTATGGGGAGCCGAGAGACCCAGTACTTC	CASSLYSMGSRETQYF
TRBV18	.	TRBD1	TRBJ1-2	TGTGCCAGCTCACCACCGGGACAGGGGGCGGTCGACTATGGCTACACCTTC	CASSPPGQGAVDYGYTF
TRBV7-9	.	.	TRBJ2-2	TGTGCCAGCAGCTCATCCCCGGCATCGAACACCGGGGAGCTGTTTTTT	CASSSSPASNTGELFF
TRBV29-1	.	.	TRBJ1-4	TGCAGCGGGGTGGACAATGAAAAACTGTTTTTT	CSGVDNEKLFF
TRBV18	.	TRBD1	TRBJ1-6	TGTGCCAGCTCACCGGAACAGGGGGCTTCACCCCTCCACTTT	CASSPEQGASPLHF
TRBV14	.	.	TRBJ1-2	TGTGCCAGCAGCCAATTCCCAGGGTGGAACTATGGCTACACCTTC	CASSQFPGWNYGYTF
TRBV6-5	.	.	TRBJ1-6	TGTGCCAGCAGGGCGGGACGAATGGGCTCACCCCTCCACTTT	CASRAGRMGSPLHF
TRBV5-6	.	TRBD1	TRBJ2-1	TGTGCCAGCAGCTTGATACAGGGGGCGGTTGAGCAGTTCTTC	CASSLIQGAVEQFF
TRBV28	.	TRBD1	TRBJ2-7	TGTGCCAGCAGTTTCTTTCTGGGACAGCCTAGTTACGAGCAGTACTTC	CASSFFLGQPSYEQYF
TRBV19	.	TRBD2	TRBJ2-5	TGTGCCAGTACCACCGTAGCGGGAGGGGGGGAGACCCAGTACTTC	CASTTVAGGGETQYF
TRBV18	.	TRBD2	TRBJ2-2	TGTGCCAGCTCACAGCTAGCGGGAGCGGCCGGGGAGCTGTTTTTT	CASSQLAGAAGELFF
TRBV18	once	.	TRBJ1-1	TGTGCCAGCTCACCAAAACAGGGATCGAACACTGAAGCTTTCTTT	CASSPKQGSNTEAFF
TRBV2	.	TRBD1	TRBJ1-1	TGTGCCAGCAGCCGGGACAGGGGGCTCACTGAAGCTTTCTTT	CASSRDRGLTEAFF
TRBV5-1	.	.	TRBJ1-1	TGCGCCAGCAGCTTGGTGGCAGGGGATACTGAAGCTTTCTTT	CASSLVAGDTEAFF
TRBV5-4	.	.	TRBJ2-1	TGTGCCAGCAGCTTTCCGACGGTCTACAATGAGCAGTTCTTC	CASSFPTVYNEQFF
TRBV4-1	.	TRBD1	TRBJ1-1	TGCGCCAGCAGCCTAAGGCCGGGACAGGGGCTCGAAGCTTTCTTT	CASSLRPGQGLEAFF